These 8 T cell receptor beta chains share one sample of origin, sequenced in a study of OX40 agonist ivuxolimab in advanced cancers. This table comes from immunoSEQ multiplex PCR, and its TCRdb copy is limited to in-frame clones, with some not included. The profile shows about 22,000 clones, around four fifths of them singletons. Here the sequenced sample was CD4+ or CD8+ T cells sorted from blood, taken in a trial of the OX40 agonist ivuxolimab. Every receptor here comes from an adult with an advanced solid tumor such as melanoma, head and neck, liver or kidney cancer.

The genes are TRBV7-6 and TRBJ1-5; tentative D call: TRBD1 (5 bases). The length of the CDR3 is 16 residues. With 1 base removed from V and 3 bases from J, the gap between germline ends came to 13 bases. Germline assignment: CDR1 SGHVS and CDR2 FNYEAQ. The CDR3 sequence: CASSLVSGGDNQPQHF. The CDR3 coding sequence is TGTGCCAGCAGCTTAGTTAGTGGAGGGGACAATCAGCCCCAGCATTTT.

This clone was counted once. V and J are TRBV7-6 and TRBJ2-7; a weak D match, TRBD1 (6 bases). CDR1 SGHVS and CDR2 FNYEAQ come from the germline V gene. Trimming took off 0 bases at V and 6 bases at J, with 12 bases between the two ends. The CDR3 runs to 14 residues. CDR3 in DNA: TGTGCCAGCAGCTTAGCGGTTCAGGGGTCCGAGCAGTACTTC. Protein sequence: CASSLAVQGSEQYF.

This clone was counted a single time. The genes are TRBV28 and TRBJ2-7, with 7 bases fitting TRBD1. CDR3 size: 12 residues. CDR1 and CDR2 from the germline V gene are MDHEN and SYDVKM. V lost 5 bases and J lost 5; bases outside the gene matches: 3. The DNA of the CDR3 is TGTGCCAGCAGTCCTGGACAGGACGAGCAGTACTTC. This codes for CASSPGQDEQYF. Drawing the rest from reference TRBV28 and TRBJ2-7, the complete variable domain is DVKVTQSSRYLVKRTGEKVFLECVQDMDHENMFWYRQDPGLGLRLIYFSYDVKMKEKGDIPEGYSVSREKKERFSLILESASTNQTSMYLCASSPGQDEQYFGPGTRLTVT.

This chain joins TRBV7-3 and TRBJ2-1; the D is unclear. Trimming removed 0 bases from V and 4 bases from J, with 4 bases in between. Germline values: CDR1 SGHTA, CDR2 FQGTGA. The CDR3 consists of 13 residues. The CDR3, as DNA: TGTGCCAGCAGCTTAACGAATTACAATGAGCAGTTCTTC. Protein product: CASSLTNYNEQFF.

The chain recombines TRBV28 with TRBJ2-5; no reliable D call. The V gene lost 7 bases and the J gene lost 5 bases, with 8 bases spanning the gap. Germline loops: CDR1 MDHEN, CDR2 SYDVKM. The CDR3 has 11 residues. The CDR3 loop is CASTRKETQYF. The CDR3 nucleotides read TGTGCCAGCACCAGAAAGGAGACCCAGTACTTC.

The V gene is TRBV28, the J gene TRBJ2-7, with TRBD2 matching 9 bases. Germline values: CDR1 MDHEN, CDR2 SYDVKM. This CDR3 comprises 14 residues. J gave up 3 bases and V 9 bases, and 9 bases lay outside the gene matches. The CDR3 spells CASMTNSGGYEQYF. The CDR3 nucleotides are TGTGCCAGTATGACTAATAGCGGGGGCTACGAGCAGTACTTC.

The V gene is TRBV5-5, the J gene TRBJ2-7; the D gene is possibly TRBD1 (5 bases). CDR3 length: 15 residues. Germline V gene lookup returns CDR1 SGHKS and CDR2 YYEKEE (reference sequence). Trimming removed 4 bases from V and 3 bases from J, with 17 bases in between. The CDR3 is CASSPMAGNFYEQYF. CDR3 sequence (DNA): TGTGCCAGCAGCCCAATGGCAGGGAACTTCTACGAGCAGTACTTC.

This clone has only one observation. The rearrangement uses TRBV5-1 and TRBJ1-2; 10 bases map to TRBD1. The ends lost 2 bases at V and 6 bases at J; junction bases unmatched: 13. CDR3 length: 17 residues. Germline V gives CDR1 SGHRS, CDR2 YFSETQ. The CDR3 reads CASSFYNSGQGFNGYTF. As DNA, the CDR3 is TGCGCCAGCAGCTTTTATAATTCGGGACAGGGGTTTAATGGCTACACCTTC.